This TCR beta chain originates from a study of T cells in Graves' hyperthyroidism and ophthalmopathy (dated by TCRdb to about 2019). For the study in its entirety: Peripheral blood was collected at initial diagnosis, before any treatment. To identify distinguishing TCR V-J signatures, a discovery cohort of 100 or so patients was used, comprising under 45 with Graves' ophthalmopathy and around 60 with stable Graves' hyperthyroidism. In addition, the study compared T-cell repertoires in thyroid tissue and in blood from about 6 Graves' hyperthyroidism patients. The paper reports TCR Vbeta CDR3 sequencing of some 140 peripheral blood samples: around 45 ophthalmopathy, over 70 hyperthyroidism and around 17 progressor patients. An independent validation cohort of about 19 hyperthyroidism patients and about 16 patients who later progressed to ophthalmopathy tested prospective prediction of ophthalmopathy. After sampling, hyperthyroidism patients received methimazole starting at 30 mg daily, and ophthalmopathy patients received high-dose intravenous methylprednisolone. For training and testing, the 110 or so patients in the discovery cohort were randomly divided in a 7:3 ratio. The study at large found these results: In validation, progression to ophthalmopathy was predicted by the model with 70.59% sensitivity and around 75% specificity, a median of about 6.4 months before onset. A model built on a 13 V-J signature distinguished ophthalmopathy from stable hyperthyroidism, reaching 87.88% sensitivity and approximately 83% specificity in cross-validation and 80%/75% in testing. Sample size was not statistically predetermined, and investigators were not blinded to group allocation. Most expanded thyroid clonotypes (frequency above 0.001) were also detected in blood, a finding suggesting that blood repertoires may reflect thyroid immune responses.

TCR beta CDR3 regions were amplified from RNA transcripts. For the first round of RT-PCR on the TCR CDR3, the HTBI primer set was used together with the Qiagen OneStep RT-PCR kit. Libraries were constructed in a second round of multiplex PCR, after which size selection and purification were performed. Libraries were sequenced paired-end with 100 bp reads on an Illumina HiSeq2000. For the original study's pipeline: SOAPnuke was used to process the raw data, with reads discarded if the reads contained adapters or uncalled bases, had a mean Phred below 15, or lacked an exact constant-primer or identifier match. COPE v1.2.5 was used to merge high-quality paired reads, and clonotypes were defined as unique nucleotide sequences. Clonotypes were aligned to IMGT TRBV, TRBD and TRBJ reference segments using MiTCR v1.1. Analysis was restricted to V-J combinations with a frequency above 0.0001, which covered roughly 99% of repertoires. A TCS score was defined as the ratio of F50 (clonal expansion) to E x V (chaos), with BLOSUM62-based TCRdist applied between CDR3 peptides within each V-J. Welch's t-statistics and random forest reduced 514 V-J features to roughly 13, which were used in a naive Bayes classifier (R e1071). TCRdb's own reprocessing of the public reads used fastp at Q25 and MiXCR and kept productive beta chains. All rows with the same CDR3 protein become a single entry with the most common DNA and genes. The V and J calls follow TCRdb's processing rather than the paper's. This sample gives approximately 360,000 distinct CDR3 sequences in total; around a quarter of them show up just once. Over 70% of the sample lies in the top ten.

From a lookup of the germline V gene, CDR1 and CDR2 are LGHNA and YNFKEQ. The CDR3 starts with the cysteine, ends with the phenylalanine, and has 13 residues. Just the 39-base CDR3 DNA is kept, in frame starting at base 1. Clipping removes 5 bases from V and 3 bases from J, with 4 as the unmatched junction base count. A patient counted as having stable Graves' hyperthyroidism if no progression to ophthalmopathy occurred over 18 months of follow-up. Hyperthyroidism patients were aged 18 to 65 years and newly diagnosed, with disease duration of less than 2 months. Any patient with an uncontrolled infection, another autoimmune disease, pregnancy or lactation was excluded. Diagnoses were based on clinical symptoms, serum thyroxine and TRAb, thyroid ultrasound and orbital computed tomography. PBMCs were separated from 8 to 10 ml of fresh peripheral blood using Ficoll-Paque density gradient centrifugation. Total RNA was extracted with Trizol reagent, and quality was checked on an Agilent 2100 Bioanalyzer.

This clonotype was picked up a small number of times. The target of this receptor is not known. This could be a read error, since a much larger clone is one nucleotide away. Recombination linked TRBV4-2 to TRBJ2-7, and TRBD1 matches 7 of the central bases. Source material: blood. This TCR was recovered from a man aged 50 to 59 with Graves' hyperthyroidism. The CDR3 sequence is CASSTGTDYEQYF. The nucleotides are TGTGCCAGCAGCACCGGGACAGACTACGAGCAGTACTTC.